The 17 T cell receptor beta chains given below trace back to one sample, sequenced in a study of blood T cell repertoires in COVID-19. Sequenced by immunoSEQ multiplex PCR; TCRdb stores in-frame clones only, minus some. The data contain roughly 55,000 clones, around 85% of them singletons. Sample: peripheral blood. These receptors all come from a human donor in a cohort sampled during active COVID-19.

The chain combines TRBV7-8 with TRBJ2-3; TRBD1 matches 8 bases. CDR3 size: 16 residues. CDR1 is SGHVS and CDR2 is FQNEAQ in the germline V gene. J gave up 1 base and V 5 bases, and 8 bases lay outside the gene matches. This chain's CDR3 is CASSRQTGAGTDTQYF. The CDR3 DNA is TGTGCCAGCAGCCGCCAGACAGGGGCTGGCACAGATACGCAGTATTTT.

This clone was counted only a few times. The chain uses TRBV24-1 and TRBJ2-2; the match to TRBD2 covers 7 bases. This CDR3 contains 15 residues. Germline V CDR1 and CDR2: KGHDR, SFDVKD. V lost 5 bases, J lost 1 base, and 3 bases stayed unmatched. CDR3 amino acids: CATSGGGLNTGELFF. The CDR3 region has the DNA TGTGCCACCAGTGGGGGAGGGCTGAACACCGGGGAGCTGTTTTTT.

This chain uses TRBV5-1 with TRBJ2-2, with D possibly matching TRBD1 (6 bases). The ends were cut back, 2 bases at V and 4 bases at J, with 24 bases in the middle. The CDR3 is made up of 19 amino acids. Germline V CDR1 and CDR2: SGHRS, YFSETQ. CDR3 region: CASSLSRGTGRGLTGELFF. The CDR3 DNA follows: TGCGCCAGCAGCTTATCCAGGGGAACCGGTCGGGGTCTCACCGGGGAGCTGTTTTTT.

This clone was observed a few times. This chain connects TRBV7-9 to TRBJ2-7, with 8 positions matching TRBD1. Germline values: CDR1 SEHNR, CDR2 FQNEAQ (reference sequence). V gave up 5 bases and J gave up 12 bases; unmatched junction bases: 6. This CDR3 is built from 11 residues. CDR3 nucleotide sequence: TGTGCCAGCAGCCCCGGACAGGGCCTGTACTTC. Its protein product is CASSPGQGLYF. Complete variable domain (other parts from reference TRBV7-9 and TRBJ2-7): DTGVSQNPRHKITKRGQNVTFRCDPISEHNRLYWYRQTLGQGPEFLTYFQNEAQLEKSRLLSDRFSAERPKGSFSTLEIQRTEQGDSAMYLCASSPGQGLYFGPGTRLTVT.

This rearrangement joins TRBV6-4 to TRBJ2-3; the match to TRBD2 covers 9 bases. This CDR3 spans 14 amino acids. Germline V CDR1 and CDR2: MRHNA, SNTAGT. The V and J ends lost 5 bases and 5 bases, in that order; junction bases with no gene match: 5. CDR3 nucleotides: TGTGCCAGCAGTCAGACTAGCGGTCAAGATACGCAGTATTTT. This codes for CASSQTSGQDTQYF.

V is TRBV5-6 and J is TRBJ2-3; 11 bases line up with TRBD2. Germline loops: CDR1 SGHDT, CDR2 YYEEEE. V was clipped by 3 bases and J by 7 bases; unmatched bases: 4. This CDR3 has 14 amino acids. CDR3 nucleotide sequence: TGTGCCAGCAGCTGGAGACTAGCGGGATATACGCAGTATTTT. This gives the protein CASSWRLAGYTQYF. Based on the CDR3 plus reference TRBV5-6 and TRBJ2-3, the full variable domain is DAGVTQSPTHLIKTRGQQVTLRCSPKSGHDTVSWYQQALGQGPQFIFQYYEEEERQRGNFPDRFSGHQFPNYSSELNVNALLLGDSALYLCASSWRLAGYTQYFGPGTRLTVL.

The chain combines TRBV11-3 with TRBJ2-1; tentative D call: TRBD1 (5 bases). Germline CDR1 reads SGHNT; CDR2 reads YENEEA. V was cut by 5 bases and J by 6 bases, with 17 bases left in between. The CDR3 length is 15 residues. Written as DNA, the CDR3 is TGTGCCAGCAGCCCCCATCCAGGGCCTACCAATGAGCAGTTCTTC. Its protein is CASSPHPGPTNEQFF.

The chain joins TRBV28 to TRBJ1-2, with 7 nucleotides matching TRBD1. The CDR3 runs to 11 residues. The V and J ends lost 5 bases and 10 bases, in that order; junction bases with no gene match: 4. CDR1 MDHEN and CDR2 SYDVKM come from the germline V gene. The CDR3 reads CASSDRAAYTF. Written as DNA, the CDR3 is TGTGCCAGCAGTGACAGGGCTGCCTACACCTTC.

The chain joins TRBV9 to TRBJ2-3, with TRBD2 identical over 7 bases. CDR1 SGDLS and CDR2 YYNGEE come from the germline V gene. This CDR3 has 14 residues. V gave up 4 bases and J gave up 1 base; unmatched junction bases: 3. The CDR3 loop reads CASSPSGGTDTQYF. In nucleotides, the CDR3 is TGTGCCAGCAGCCCAAGCGGGGGCACAGATACGCAGTATTTT. The full variable domain, with the rest looked up from reference TRBV9 and TRBJ2-3, is DSGVTQTPKHLITATGQRVTLRCSPRSGDLSVYWYQQSLDQGLQFLIQYYNGEERAKGNILERFSAQQFPDLHSELNLSSLELGDSALYFCASSPSGGTDTQYFGPGTRLTVL.

CDR3 loop: CASRGQGRSDNSPLHF. The CDR3 nucleotides read TGTGCCAGCCGAGGACAGGGGCGCTCTGATAATTCACCCCTCCACTTT. The chain joins TRBV28 to TRBJ1-6; 9 bases are shared with TRBD1. The CDR3 is 16 residues long. V shed 8 bases, J shed 5 bases, and the junction held 10 bases outside the gene matches. Germline V lookup: CDR1 MDHEN, CDR2 SYDVKM.

V is TRBV18 and J is TRBJ2-7; the D is unclear. V lost 0 bases, J lost 2 bases, and 17 bases lay in between. Germline-derived CDR1 and CDR2 are KGHSH and LQKENI. The CDR3 is 17 amino acids. In DNA form, the CDR3 reads TGTGCCAGCTCACCACCGTCACCAGGAACACCAACCTACGAGCAGTACTTC. Protein product: CASSPPSPGTPTYEQYF.

The chain links TRBV27 to TRBJ2-4; the match to TRBD2 covers 10 bases. The V segment lost 2 bases and the J segment 2 bases; nucleotides outside the gene matches: 6. CDR1 MNHEY and CDR2 SMNVEV come from the germline V gene (reference sequence). The CDR3 consists of 17 residues. CDR3 in amino acids: CASSLASGSLTKNIQYF. The CDR3 DNA sequence: TGTGCCAGCAGTTTAGCTAGCGGGAGCCTCACCAAAAACATTCAGTACTTC.

The gene calls are TRBV25-1 and TRBJ2-5; 8 nucleotides agree with TRBD2. CDR3 length equals 16 residues. Germline lookup yields CDR1 MGHDK and CDR2 SYGVNS. The J segment lost 0 bases and the V segment lost 2 bases, leaving 5 bases of the junction unmatched. This CDR3 is CASSERGGKDQETQYF. CDR3 nucleotides: TGTGCCAGCAGTGAACGGGGGGGCAAAGACCAAGAGACCCAGTACTTC.

This chain uses TRBV7-8 with TRBJ2-3; 10 bases map to TRBD2. Germline V lookup: CDR1 SGHVS, CDR2 FQNEAQ. The V segment lost 3 bases and the J segment 4 bases; nucleotides outside the gene matches: 4. The CDR3 length is 15 residues. The CDR3 DNA follows: TGTGCCAGCAGCTTGATCGGACTAGCGGCAGATACGCAGTATTTT. The encoded protein is CASSLIGLAADTQYF.

In this sample, this clone turned up a few times. This rearrangement joins TRBV28 to TRBJ1-5; 8 nucleotides match TRBD1. Germline V CDR1 and CDR2: MDHEN, SYDVKM. This CDR3 comprises 14 residues. J gave up 8 bases and V 5 bases, and 8 bases lay outside the gene matches. The CDR3 protein is CASSGQGQIEPQHF. Here the CDR3 DNA reads TGTGCCAGCAGTGGACAGGGACAGATAGAGCCCCAGCATTTT.

The chain is built from TRBV20-1 and TRBJ1-5, with D tentatively TRBD1 (6 bases). This CDR3 is built from 15 residues. The ends were cut back, 3 bases at V and 6 bases at J, with 18 bases in the middle. CDR1 is DFQATT, CDR2 SNEGSKA, per germline (reference sequence). The CDR3 DNA sequence: TGCAGTGCTAGTCGACAGGCGGCGGGGGGTCAGCCCCAGCATTTT. This gives the protein CSASRQAAGGQPQHF.

The chain is built from TRBV3-1 (or the pseudogene TRBV3-2) and TRBJ1-1; 7 bases map to TRBD1. V dropped 1 base and J dropped 7; count of bases not matched to a gene: 3. The CDR3 length is 13 residues. Germline assignment: CDR1 LGHDT and CDR2 YNNKEL (reference sequence). CDR3 nucleotide sequence: TGTGCCAGCAGCCAAGCCACAGGGGTTGAAGCTTTCTTT. Translation gives CASSQATGVEAFF.